Presented here are 17 T cell receptor beta chains from one specimen sequenced in a study of blood T cell repertoires in COVID-19. The assay was immunoSEQ multiplex PCR, and TCRdb's table has in-frame clones only and misses some. The profile shows some 89,000 clones, 60% to 85% of them singletons. Specimen: peripheral blood. Source of these receptors: a man in his 70s with acute or convalescent COVID-19.

This chain joins TRBV18 and TRBJ1-1; D possibly corresponds to TRBD1 (5 bases). The CDR3 runs 15 residues. Germline assignment: CDR1 KGHSH and CDR2 LQKENI. Trimming took 0 bases from V and 6 from J, leaving 14 bases between them. CDR3 nucleotides: TGTGCCAGCTCACCACCGGCGGGACGTGCATCTGAAGCTTTCTTT. It translates to CASSPPAGRASEAFF.

The V gene is TRBV10-3, the J gene TRBJ1-5, with a weak D call TRBD1 (6 bases). This CDR3 region has 15 residues. V shed 3 bases and J shed 5 bases, with 14 bases lying between them. Germline V gene lookup returns CDR1 ENHRY and CDR2 SYGVKD. The CDR3, as DNA: TGTGCCATCAGTGATTCGGACAGAGGGTATCAGCCCCAGCATTTT. Protein product: CAISDSDRGYQPQHF.

The chain has TRBV2 and TRBJ2-5; 12 bases are a match to TRBD1. This CDR3 spans 14 amino acids. The J segment lost 5 bases and the V segment lost 5 bases, leaving 3 bases of the junction unmatched. The germline gives CDR1 SNHLY, CDR2 FYNNEI. The chain's CDR3 is CASSWDRGRETQYF. CDR3 nucleotide sequence: TGTGCCAGCAGTTGGGACAGGGGGCGGGAGACCCAGTACTTC.

This rearrangement joins TRBV5-8 to TRBJ2-1; 9 positions match TRBD1. Germline V lookup: CDR1 SGHTS, CDR2 YDEGEE. Trimming took 2 bases from V and 8 from J; bases not matched to a gene: 5. The CDR3 runs 14 residues. The DNA of the CDR3 is TGTGCCAGCAGCTTAGGACAGGGGATCGATGAGCAGTTCTTC. Its translation: CASSLGQGIDEQFF.

The J gene is TRBJ1-2, the V gene TRBV19; no clear D gene. V was cut by 3 bases and J by 2 bases, with 7 bases left in between. This CDR3 has 13 residues. Germline CDR1 LNHDA, CDR2 SQIVND (reference sequence). This CDR3 is CASSIVLNYGYTF. CDR3 DNA: TGTGCCAGTAGTATTGTACTAAACTATGGCTACACCTTC.

This clone was seen a few times. The CDR3: CASSESGAGEVPYNEQFF. The CDR3, as DNA: TGCGCCAGCAGTGAGTCCGGAGCGGGAGAAGTCCCCTACAATGAGCAGTTCTTC. V gene TRBV10-1 combines with J gene TRBJ2-1; 8 bases match TRBD2. CDR3 length: 18 amino acids. V lost 0 bases to trimming and J lost 2 bases; unmatched junction nucleotides: 9. Germline lookup yields CDR1 WNHNN and CDR2 SYGVQD (reference sequence).

CDR3 residues: CSVEIETGGMYEQYF. The CDR3 DNA follows: TGCAGCGTTGAAATAGAGACAGGGGGCATGTACGAGCAGTACTTC. The chain is built from TRBV29-1 and TRBJ2-7; 10 bases align to TRBD1. The germline CDR1 and CDR2 sequences are SQVTM and ANQGSEA. CDR3 size: 15 residues. With 2 bases clipped from V and 4 bases from J, the junction kept 8 bases outside the gene matches.

V usage is TRBV7-3 and J usage is TRBJ1-4, with D uncertain. CDR3 length: 13 residues. CDR1 is SGHTA and CDR2 is FQGTGA in the germline V gene. V was pared by 4 bases and J by 8 bases, with 11 bases between. In nucleotides, the CDR3 is TGTGCCAGCAGCTCCGTCCCGGGGGAAAAACTGTTTTTT. Amino acids: CASSSVPGEKLFF. The complete variable domain, with remaining parts taken from reference TRBV7-3 and TRBJ1-4, reads GAGVSQTPSNKVTEKGKYVELRCDPISGHTALYWYRQSLGQGPEFLIYFQGTGAADDSGLPNDRFFAVRPEGSVSTLKIQRTERGDSAVYLCASSSVPGEKLFFGSGTQLSVL.

The chain is built from TRBV6-6 and TRBJ2-7, with D possibly being TRBD2 (6 bases). The CDR3 sequence is 12 residues long. V shed 6 bases and J shed 7 bases, with 13 bases lying between them. Germline V lookup: CDR1 MNHNY, CDR2 SVGAGI (reference sequence). The CDR3 DNA sequence: TGTGCCAGCAGAGCCGGGACTCAAGAGCAGTACTTC. Translated: CASRAGTQEQYF.

V gene TRBV19 combines with J gene TRBJ2-3, with TRBD1 identical over 8 bases. V was clipped by 6 bases and J by 1 base; unmatched bases: 6. The CDR3 runs 15 residues. Germline CDR1 reads LNHDA; CDR2 reads SQIVND (reference sequence). CDR3 sequence reads: CASRSGGLGTDTQYF. The CDR3 region has the DNA TGTGCCAGTAGATCAGGGGGCTTGGGCACAGATACGCAGTATTTT.

This sequence joins TRBV7-9 and TRBJ2-5, with TRBD1 matching over 7 bases. This CDR3 is 16 amino acids long. Germline V CDR1 and CDR2: SEHNR, FQNEAQ (reference sequence). Losses at the gene ends were 4 bases for V and 1 base for J; bases not matched to a gene: 9. DNA of the CDR3: TGTGCCAGCAGCTCGCAGGGGGTCCCCCCCCAAGAGACCCAGTACTTC. This translates into CASSSQGVPPQETQYF.

The chain recombines TRBV30 with TRBJ1-6, with TRBD1 identical over 7 bases. Losses at the gene ends were 4 bases for V and 9 bases for J; bases not matched to a gene: 9. The CDR3 sequence is 14 residues long. Germline CDR1 reads GTSNPN; CDR2 reads SVGIG (reference sequence). CDR3 region: CAWTGQELLSPLHF. The CDR3 DNA sequence: TGTGCCTGGACTGGACAGGAGCTTCTTTCACCCCTCCACTTT.

This chain connects TRBV30 to TRBJ2-2; TRBD1 might be the D (5 bases). Between the trimmed V and J ends, which lost 1 base and 5 bases, there was a span of 5 bases. CDR1 GTSNPN and CDR2 SVGIG come from the germline V gene (reference sequence). This CDR3 contains 12 residues. CDR3 nucleotides: TGTGCCTGGAGTGAGGGGACCGGGGAGCTGTTTTTT. This encodes CAWSEGTGELFF.

The chain combines TRBV4-2 with TRBJ1-2, with D unresolved. The CDR3 runs 14 residues. Germline V lookup: CDR1 LGHNA, CDR2 YNFKEQ. Trimming pared 0 bases from V and 4 bases from J, leaving 9 bases between. The CDR3 spells CASSQDRSSYGYTF. The CDR3 region has the DNA TGTGCCAGCAGCCAAGACAGGTCGAGCTATGGCTACACCTTC.

The V call is TRBV7-2, the J call TRBJ2-1, with 10 bases lining up with TRBD2. CDR1 SGHTA and CDR2 FQGNSA come from the germline V gene. The J segment lost 9 bases and the V segment lost 4 bases, leaving 9 bases of the junction unmatched. The CDR3 sequence is 15 residues long. The CDR3 bases are TGTGCCAGCAGCTCCCCTAGCGGGAGTGGTACTGAGCAGTTCTTC. Its protein is CASSSPSGSGTEQFF. The variable domain in full, completed from reference TRBV7-2 and TRBJ2-1, reads GAGVSQSPSNKVTEKGKDVELRCDPISGHTALYWYRQSLGQGLEFLIYFQGNSAPDKSGLPSDRFSAERTGGSVSTLTIQRTQQEDSAVYLCASSSPSGSGTEQFFGPGTRLTVL.

The rearrangement uses TRBV19 and TRBJ1-3, with D tentatively TRBD1 (5 bases). Trimming shortened V by 5 bases and J by 2 bases, and 13 bases separated the two germline ends. Germline V CDR1 and CDR2: LNHDA, SQIVND (reference sequence). CDR3 length equals 15 residues. CDR3 coding DNA: TGTGCCAGTAGTCCCCTGACGACAGCTGGAAACACCATATATTTT. This gives the protein CASSPLTTAGNTIYF. Full variable domain (rest looked up from reference TRBV19 and TRBJ1-3): DGGITQSPKYLFRKEGQNVTLSCEQNLNHDAMYWYRQDPGQGLRLIYYSQIVNDFQKGDIAEGYSVSREKKESFPLTVTSAQKNPTAFYLCASSPLTTAGNTIYFGEGSWLTVV.

This sequence joins TRBV19 and TRBJ1-4, with a weak D call TRBD1 (6 bases). Trimming took off 6 bases at V and 4 bases at J, with 15 bases between the two ends. The CDR3 contains 15 residues. Looked up from germline, CDR1 is LNHDA and CDR2 is SQIVND (reference sequence). CDR3 protein: CASSGRQANNEKLFF. The CDR3 region has the DNA TGTGCCAGTAGCGGAAGACAGGCTAATAATGAAAAACTGTTTTTT. Full variable domain (outside the CDR3, taken from reference TRBV19 and TRBJ1-4): DGGITQSPKYLFRKEGQNVTLSCEQNLNHDAMYWYRQDPGQGLRLIYYSQIVNDFQKGDIAEGYSVSREKKESFPLTVTSAQKNPTAFYLCASSGRQANNEKLFFGSGTQLSVL.